The clone carrying this T cell receptor beta chain was seen a handful of times. Its target is unknown. PCR was performed using 60 Vbeta and 13 Jbeta primers. Profiling relied on immunoSEQ multiplex PCR, and the TCRdb table lists in-frame clones only, not all of them. The repertoire includes some 130,000 clones, 77% of them detected once, and more than 4% sits in the top ten. This specimen belongs to a study of cytomegalovirus exposure and HLA in healthy donors. Study findings and constraints: Later analysis identified several of the most significant clusters that appeared linked to common viral pathogens. In a later analysis, a missense DCLRE1C variant was linked to TCR beta V- and J-gene trimming.

Sequencing was done on a sample of PBMCs. The receptor comes from a male donor in good health and CMV-seropositive.

As DNA, the CDR3 is TGTGCCAGCAGTGACGGTTATAGCAATCAGCCCCAGCATTTT. This sequence encodes CASSDGYSNQPQHF. The rearrangement uses TRBV6-1 and TRBJ1-5; D remains ambiguous. V dropped 3 bases and J dropped 0 bases, with 6 bases sitting between them. Germline V gives CDR1 MNHNS, CDR2 SASEGT. The CDR3 has 14 residues.